This T cell receptor (beta chain) appears in the sequencing data of a study of T cells in localized non-small cell lung cancer. Profiling relied on immunoSEQ multiplex PCR, and the TCRdb table lists in-frame clones only, not all of them. The table lists 61,000 or so clones, 80% to 90% of them singletons. The study, taken as a whole, reports: Uninvolved neighboring lung showed the greatest T cell clonality, exceeding tumor. Greater T cell density in blood accompanied longer overall survival. The study sequenced only one region of the tumor. As a result, intratumor heterogeneity could not be excluded and remains possible. Out of the top 100 tumor clones, a median approximately 61 were seen in adjacent lung.

Worth noting for this clone: Its antigen is unknown.

The CDR3 runs to 21 residues. Germline V gives CDR1 KGHSH, CDR2 LQKENI. V dropped 3 bases and J dropped 3; count of bases not matched to a gene: 15. This sequence joins TRBV18 and TRBJ2-2, with 14 bases lining up with TRBD2. The specimen was peripheral blood, collected before any cancer treatment. This TCR came from a woman aged 35-75 years with stage I lung adenocarcinoma. The CDR3 protein is CASSPINRLTSGGADTGELFF. Here the CDR3 DNA reads TGTGCCAGCTCACCGATCAACCGTCTGACTAGCGGGGGGGCCGACACCGGGGAGCTGTTTTTT.